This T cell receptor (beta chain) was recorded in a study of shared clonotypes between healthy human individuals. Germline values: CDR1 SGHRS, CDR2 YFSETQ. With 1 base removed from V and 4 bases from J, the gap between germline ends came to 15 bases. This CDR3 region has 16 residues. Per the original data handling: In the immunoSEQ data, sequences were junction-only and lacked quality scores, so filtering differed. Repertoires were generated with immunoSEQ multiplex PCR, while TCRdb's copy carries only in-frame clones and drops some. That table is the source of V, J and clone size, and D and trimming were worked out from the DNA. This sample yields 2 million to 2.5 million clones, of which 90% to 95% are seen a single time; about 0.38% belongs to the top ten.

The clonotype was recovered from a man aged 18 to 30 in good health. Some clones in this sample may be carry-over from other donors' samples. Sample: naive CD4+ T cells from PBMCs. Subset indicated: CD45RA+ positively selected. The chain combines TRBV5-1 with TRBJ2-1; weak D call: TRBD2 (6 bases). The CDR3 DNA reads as TGCGCCAGCAGCTTGCGGGCGACTGGGACTTACAATGAGCAGTTCTTC. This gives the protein CASSLRATGTYNEQFF.